The sample holds a few counts of the clone carrying this TCR beta chain. Its cognate antigen is unknown. The CDR3 covers 17 residues. V shed 5 bases and J 0 bases; nucleotides not matched to a gene: 9. CDR1 and CDR2 from the germline V gene are LNHDA and SQIVND (reference sequence). This entry belongs to a study of T cell clonotyping in hematopoietic cell transplantation. The study's findings and limits: Pathologically expanded recipient clonotypes increased progressively from day 30 to day 180 as diversity fell. Without cell sorting, CD4 versus CD8 contributions remain unresolved. At the given depth, recipient repertoires were over 95% de novo clonotypes.

TCRdb's copy holds only in-frame clones and misses some; the assay was immunoSEQ multiplex PCR. The table includes around 6,100 clones, 32% detected once. The J gene is TRBJ2-7, the V gene TRBV19; 11 bases match TRBD2. The TCR originated in a female patient between 50 and 60 years old who had an allogeneic stem cell transplant from an unrelated donor, so the T cells may come from the graft donor. Some clones in this sample may be carry-over from other donors' samples. Sequenced here: peripheral blood mononuclear cells, sampled 30 days after allogeneic stem cell transplant. The CDR3 here is CASSQPGLAGGSYEQYF. The CDR3 DNA is TGTGCCAGTAGTCAACCGGGGCTAGCGGGGGGCTCCTACGAGCAGTACTTC.